These T cell receptor beta chains were read from a single sample in a study of cytomegalovirus exposure and HLA in healthy donors. Method: immunoSEQ multiplex PCR; TCRdb's copy keeps in-frame clones and lacks some. The sample carries more than 150,000 clones, 76% recorded once. The specimen sequenced was PBMCs. All receptors derive from a man aged 18 to 29 in good health and CMV-seronegative. CDR3s include the opening cysteine and the closing phenylalanine or tryptophan. The D gene is left open where the match is weak. Clone size is shown for a subset of rows, as once, few, many or a class of expanded clone.

j_gene	d_gene	v_gene	abundance	CDR3aa	CDR3nt
TRBJ1-1	.	TRBV9	once	CASSHNTRGAFF	TGTGCCAGCAGCCATAATACACGAGGAGCTTTCTTT
TRBJ1-1	.	TRBV13	.	CASSRPGLVPEAFF	TGTGCCAGCAGCCGCCCCGGGTTGGTCCCTGAAGCTTTCTTT
TRBJ1-3	TRBD1	TRBV4-1	few	CASSHRDRGFSGNTIYF	TGCGCCAGCAGCCACCGGGACAGGGGTTTCTCTGGAAACACCATATATTTT
TRBJ2-7	.	TRBV11-2	.	CASSLFSSRYEQYF	TGTGCCAGCAGCTTATTTTCCTCGAGATACGAGCAGTACTTC
TRBJ1-1	.	TRBV6-5	.	CASSTPNTEAFF	TGTGCCAGCTCCACACCGAACACTGAAGCTTTCTTT
TRBJ2-3	TRBD1	TRBV11-3	few	CASSPGGGGTDTQYF	TGTGCCAGCAGCCCAGGGGGTGGGGGCACAGATACGCAGTATTTT
TRBJ2-7	TRBD1	TRBV5-1	.	CASSPRGGQGGGYEQYF	TGCGCCAGCAGCCCCCGTGGTGGACAGGGGGGAGGGTACGAGCAGTACTTC
TRBJ2-7	.	TRBV10-3	few	CAISESSYEQYF	TGTGCCATCAGTGAGAGTAGTTACGAGCAGTACTTC
TRBJ1-2	TRBD1	TRBV5-1	.	CASSLAPVVTGAYLGYTF	TGCGCCAGCAGCTTGGCCCCCGTTGTGACAGGGGCGTACCTCGGCTACACCTTC
TRBJ2-7	TRBD2	TRBV6-1	.	CASSVLAGGGDEQYF	TGTGCCAGCAGTGTCCTAGCGGGAGGGGGAGACGAGCAGTACTTC
TRBJ2-2	.	TRBV15	.	CATSGRVGSGELFF	TGTGCCACCAGCGGCAGGGTGGGTTCCGGGGAGCTGTTTTTT
TRBJ1-1	TRBD1	TRBV6-5	.	CASIRTGFTEAFF	TGTGCCAGCATTAGGACAGGGTTCACTGAAGCTTTCTTT
TRBJ2-7	.	TRBV6-5	.	CASGEGLLYEQYF	TGTGCCAGCGGTGAAGGACTACTCTACGAGCAGTACTTC
TRBJ2-1	.	TRBV28	.	CASSRGYRSEQFF	TGTGCCAGCTCCAGGGGTTACCGGAGTGAGCAGTTCTTC
TRBJ2-5	TRBD2	TRBV30	.	CAWRWASGKIQYF	TGTGCCTGGAGATGGGCTAGCGGGAAGATCCAGTACTTC
TRBJ1-2	TRBD1	TRBV28	.	CASSLDRGYGYTF	TGTGCCAGCAGTCTCGACAGGGGCTATGGCTACACCTTC